The source of this T cell receptor beta chain is a study of PD-L1 blockade in urothelial cancer. Trimming cost V 5 bases and J 4 bases, with 12 bases left between them. This CDR3 comprises 13 residues. Germline CDR1 reads WNHNN; CDR2 reads SYGVQD (reference sequence). Findings of the study overall: Where pretreatment blood TCR clonality fell below the median, better survival was predicted.

What went into each PCR as a spike was synthetic TCR analog templates. Assay used: immunoSEQ multiplex PCR; TCRdb lists only in-frame clones, some missing. In the table there are about 46,000 clones, roughly 84% of which are singletons. For this clone: Its cognate antigen is unknown.

As to time point: peripheral blood 6 weeks after treatment start. The origin of this receptor is a man aged 50 to 59 with urothelial cancer. The chain recombines TRBV10-1 with TRBJ2-7; a possible D gene is TRBD2 (6 bases). The source was PBMCs, collected around atezolizumab (anti-PD-L1) treatment. CDR3 nucleotide sequence: TGCGCCAGCAGTTGGGGGGAAGGTTACGAGCAGTACTTC. Protein: CASSWGEGYEQYF.